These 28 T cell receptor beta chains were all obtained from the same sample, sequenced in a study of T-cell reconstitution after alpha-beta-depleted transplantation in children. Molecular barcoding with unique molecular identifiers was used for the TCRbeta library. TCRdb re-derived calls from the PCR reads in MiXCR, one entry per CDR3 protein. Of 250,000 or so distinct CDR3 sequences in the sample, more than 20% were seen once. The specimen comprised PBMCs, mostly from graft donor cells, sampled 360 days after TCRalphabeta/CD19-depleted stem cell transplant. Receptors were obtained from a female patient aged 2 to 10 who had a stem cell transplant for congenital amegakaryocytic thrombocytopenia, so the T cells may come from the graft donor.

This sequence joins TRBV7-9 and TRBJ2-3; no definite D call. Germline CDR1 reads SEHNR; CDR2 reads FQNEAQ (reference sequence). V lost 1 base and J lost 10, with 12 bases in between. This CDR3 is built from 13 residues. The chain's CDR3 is CASSLVVQDAQYF. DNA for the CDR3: TGTGCCAGCAGCTTAGTAGTCCAGGACGCGCAGTATTTT.

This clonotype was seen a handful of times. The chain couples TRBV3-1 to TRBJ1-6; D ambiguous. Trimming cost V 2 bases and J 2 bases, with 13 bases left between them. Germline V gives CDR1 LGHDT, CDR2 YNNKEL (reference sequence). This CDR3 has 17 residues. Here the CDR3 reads CASSQQTQETYNSPLHF. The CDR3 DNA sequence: TGTGCCAGCAGCCAACAAACGCAGGAGACCTATAATTCACCCCTCCACTTT.

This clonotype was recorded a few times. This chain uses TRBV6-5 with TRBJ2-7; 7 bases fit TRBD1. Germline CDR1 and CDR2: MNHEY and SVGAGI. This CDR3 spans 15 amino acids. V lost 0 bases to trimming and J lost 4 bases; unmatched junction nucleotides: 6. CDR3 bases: TGTGCCAGCAGTTACTCTGACAGGGTGAGGTACGAGCAGTACTTC. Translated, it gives CASSYSDRVRYEQYF.

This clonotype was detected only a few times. CDR3 nucleotide sequence: TGTGCCAGCACCCTAGTCGGGGGTATAAGCAATCAGCCCCAGCATTTT. Encoded protein: CASTLVGGISNQPQHF. The genes are TRBV7-7 and TRBJ1-5, with a possible D match to TRBD1 (5 bases). V was cut by 7 bases and J by 1 base, with 17 bases left in between. The CDR3 sequence is 16 residues long. Germline V gene lookup returns CDR1 SSHAT and CDR2 FNYEAQ (reference sequence).

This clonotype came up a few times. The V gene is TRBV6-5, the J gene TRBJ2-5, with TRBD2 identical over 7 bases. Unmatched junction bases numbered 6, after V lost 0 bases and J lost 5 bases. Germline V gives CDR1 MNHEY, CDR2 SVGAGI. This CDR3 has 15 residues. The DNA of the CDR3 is TGTGCCAGCAGTTACTCCGCGGGAGAGGAGGAGACCCAGTACTTC. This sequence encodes CASSYSAGEEETQYF.

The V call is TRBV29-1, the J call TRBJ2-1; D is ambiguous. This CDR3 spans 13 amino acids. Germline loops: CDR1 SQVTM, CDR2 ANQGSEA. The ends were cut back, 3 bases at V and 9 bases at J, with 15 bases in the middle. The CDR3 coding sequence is TGCAGCGTTGAGGTCCTAGAAGTTCCTGAGCAGTTCTTC. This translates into CSVEVLEVPEQFF.

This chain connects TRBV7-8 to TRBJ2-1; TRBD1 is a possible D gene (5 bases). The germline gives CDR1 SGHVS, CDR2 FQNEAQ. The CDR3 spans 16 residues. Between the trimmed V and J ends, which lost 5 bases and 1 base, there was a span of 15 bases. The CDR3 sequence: CASSKNRLGSYNEQFF. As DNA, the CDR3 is TGTGCCAGCAGCAAAAACAGGCTAGGTTCCTACAATGAGCAGTTCTTC.

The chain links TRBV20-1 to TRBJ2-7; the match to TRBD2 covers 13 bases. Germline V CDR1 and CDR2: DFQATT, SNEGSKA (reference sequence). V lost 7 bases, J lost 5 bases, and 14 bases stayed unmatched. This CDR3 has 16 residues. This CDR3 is CSVPGLAGKTPHEQYF. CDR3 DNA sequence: TGCAGTGTCCCGGGACTAGCGGGAAAAACGCCGCACGAGCAGTACTTC.

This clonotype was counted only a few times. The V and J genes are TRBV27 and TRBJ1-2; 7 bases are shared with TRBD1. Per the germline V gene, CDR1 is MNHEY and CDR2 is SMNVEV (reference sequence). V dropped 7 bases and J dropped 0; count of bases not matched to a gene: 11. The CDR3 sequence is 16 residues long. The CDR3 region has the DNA TGTGCCAGCAAGACAGGGAAGAGCGGAGCTAACTATGGCTACACCTTC. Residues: CASKTGKSGANYGYTF.

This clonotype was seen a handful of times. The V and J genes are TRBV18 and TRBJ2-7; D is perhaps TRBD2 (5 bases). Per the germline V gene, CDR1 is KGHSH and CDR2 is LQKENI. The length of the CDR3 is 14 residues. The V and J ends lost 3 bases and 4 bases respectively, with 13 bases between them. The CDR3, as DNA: TGTGCCAGCTCACCGGGAGCAGCCCCTTACGAGCAGTACTTC. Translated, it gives CASSPGAAPYEQYF.

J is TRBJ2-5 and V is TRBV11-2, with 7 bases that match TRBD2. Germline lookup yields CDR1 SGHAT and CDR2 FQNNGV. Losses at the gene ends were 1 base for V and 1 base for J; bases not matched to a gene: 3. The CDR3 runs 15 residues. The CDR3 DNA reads TGTGCCAGCAGCTTAGCGCGGGGGTCCCAAGAGACCCAGTACTTC. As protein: CASSLARGSQETQYF.

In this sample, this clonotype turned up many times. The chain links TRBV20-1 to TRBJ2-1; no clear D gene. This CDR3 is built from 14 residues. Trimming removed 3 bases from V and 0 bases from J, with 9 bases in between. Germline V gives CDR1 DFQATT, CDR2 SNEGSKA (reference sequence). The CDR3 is CSASPASSYNEQFF. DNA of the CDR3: TGCAGTGCTAGTCCCGCAAGCTCCTACAATGAGCAGTTCTTC.

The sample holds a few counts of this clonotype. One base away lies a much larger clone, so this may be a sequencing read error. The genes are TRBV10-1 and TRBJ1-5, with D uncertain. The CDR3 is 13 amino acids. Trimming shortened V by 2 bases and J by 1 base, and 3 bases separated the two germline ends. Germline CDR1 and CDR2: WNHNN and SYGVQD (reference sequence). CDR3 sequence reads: CASSEGSNQPQHF. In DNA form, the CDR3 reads TGCGCCAGCAGTGAGGGGAGCAATCAGCCCCAGCATTTT.

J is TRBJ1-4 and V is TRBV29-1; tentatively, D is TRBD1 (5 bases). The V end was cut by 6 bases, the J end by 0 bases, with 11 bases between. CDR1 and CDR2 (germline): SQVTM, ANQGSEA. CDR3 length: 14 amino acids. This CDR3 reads CSVADTATNEKLFF. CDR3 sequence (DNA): TGCAGCGTAGCGGACACTGCAACTAATGAAAAACTGTTTTTT. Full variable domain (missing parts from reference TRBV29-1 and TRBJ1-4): SAVISQKPSRDICQRGTSLTIQCQVDSQVTMMFWYRQQPGQSLTLIATANQGSEATYESGFVIDKFPISRPNLTFSTLTVSNMSPEDSSIYLCSVADTATNEKLFFGSGTQLSVL.

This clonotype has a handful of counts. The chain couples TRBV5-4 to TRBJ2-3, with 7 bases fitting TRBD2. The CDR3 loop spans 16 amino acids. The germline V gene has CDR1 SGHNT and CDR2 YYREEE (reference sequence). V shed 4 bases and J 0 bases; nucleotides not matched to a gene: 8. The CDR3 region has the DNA TGTGCCAGCAGCACACCTAGCGGACTAAGCACAGATACGCAGTATTTT. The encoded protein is CASSTPSGLSTDTQYF. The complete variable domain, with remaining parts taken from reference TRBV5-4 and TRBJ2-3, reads ETGVTQSPTHLIKTRGQQVTLRCSSQSGHNTVSWYQQALGQGPQFIFQYYREEENGRGNFPPRFSGLQFPNYSSELNVNALELDDSALYLCASSTPSGLSTDTQYFGPGTRLTVL.

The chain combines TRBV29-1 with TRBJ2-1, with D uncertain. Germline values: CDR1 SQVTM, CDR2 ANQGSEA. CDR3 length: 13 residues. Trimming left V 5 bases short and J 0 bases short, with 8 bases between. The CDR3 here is CSVRAGSYNEQFF. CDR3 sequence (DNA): TGCAGCGTTCGGGCAGGCTCCTACAATGAGCAGTTCTTC.

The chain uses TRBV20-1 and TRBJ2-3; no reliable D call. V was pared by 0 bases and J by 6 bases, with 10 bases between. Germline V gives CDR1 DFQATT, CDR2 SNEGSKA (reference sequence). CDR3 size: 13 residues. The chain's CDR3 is CSAREAAPDTQYF. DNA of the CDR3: TGCAGTGCTAGAGAGGCTGCACCGGATACGCAGTATTTT.

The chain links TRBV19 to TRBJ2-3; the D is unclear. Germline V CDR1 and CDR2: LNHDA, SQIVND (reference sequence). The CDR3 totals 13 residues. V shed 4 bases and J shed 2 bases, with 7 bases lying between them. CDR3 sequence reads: CASSKAFTDTQYF. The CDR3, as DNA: TGTGCCAGTAGTAAGGCGTTCACAGATACGCAGTATTTT.

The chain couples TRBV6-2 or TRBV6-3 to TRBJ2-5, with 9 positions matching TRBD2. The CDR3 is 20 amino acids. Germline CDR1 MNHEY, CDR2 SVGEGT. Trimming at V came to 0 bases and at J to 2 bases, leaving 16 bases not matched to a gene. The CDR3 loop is CASSYSIIAGEQPTQETQYF. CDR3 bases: TGTGCCAGCAGTTACTCGATCATAGCGGGGGAGCAACCAACGCAAGAGACCCAGTACTTC.

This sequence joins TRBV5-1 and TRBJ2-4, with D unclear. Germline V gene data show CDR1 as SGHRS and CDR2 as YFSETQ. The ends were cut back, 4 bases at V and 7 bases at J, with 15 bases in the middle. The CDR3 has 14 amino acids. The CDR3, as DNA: TGCGCCAGCAGCCTTGACACTCTATGGAACATTCAGTACTTC. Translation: CASSLDTLWNIQYF.

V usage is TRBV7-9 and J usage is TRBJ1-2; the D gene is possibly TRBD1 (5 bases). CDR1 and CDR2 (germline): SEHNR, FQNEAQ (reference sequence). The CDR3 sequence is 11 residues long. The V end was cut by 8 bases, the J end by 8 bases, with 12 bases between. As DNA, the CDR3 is TGTGCCAGCGAGTGGGGCAACGGCTACACCTTC. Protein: CASEWGNGYTF.

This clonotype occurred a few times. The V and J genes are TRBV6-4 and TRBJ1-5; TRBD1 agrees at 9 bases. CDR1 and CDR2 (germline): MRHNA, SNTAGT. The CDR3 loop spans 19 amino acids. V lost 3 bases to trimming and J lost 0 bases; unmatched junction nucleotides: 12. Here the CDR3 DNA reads TGTGCCAGCAGTGAGGGTCTCGGGACAGGGTACTATAGCAATCAGCCCCAGCATTTT. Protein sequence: CASSEGLGTGYYSNQPQHF.

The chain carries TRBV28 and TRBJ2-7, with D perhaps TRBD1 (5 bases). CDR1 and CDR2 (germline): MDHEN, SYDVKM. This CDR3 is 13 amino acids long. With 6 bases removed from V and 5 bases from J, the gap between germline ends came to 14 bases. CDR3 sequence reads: CASRMPGNHEQYF. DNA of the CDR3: TGTGCCAGCAGAATGCCAGGGAACCACGAGCAGTACTTC.

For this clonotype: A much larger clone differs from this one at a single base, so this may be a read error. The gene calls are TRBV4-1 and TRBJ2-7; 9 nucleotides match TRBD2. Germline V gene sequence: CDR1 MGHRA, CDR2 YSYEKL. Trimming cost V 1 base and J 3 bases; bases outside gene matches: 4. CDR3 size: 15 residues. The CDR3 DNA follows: TGCGCCAGCAGCCAAGGTAGCGGGAGCTACTACGAGCAGTACTTC. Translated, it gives CASSQGSGSYYEQYF.

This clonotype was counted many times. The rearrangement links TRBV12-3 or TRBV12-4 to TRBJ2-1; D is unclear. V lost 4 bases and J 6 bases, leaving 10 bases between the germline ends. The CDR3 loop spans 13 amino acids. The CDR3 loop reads CASSWARLNEQFF. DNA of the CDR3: TGTGCCAGCAGTTGGGCAAGGCTCAATGAGCAGTTCTTC.

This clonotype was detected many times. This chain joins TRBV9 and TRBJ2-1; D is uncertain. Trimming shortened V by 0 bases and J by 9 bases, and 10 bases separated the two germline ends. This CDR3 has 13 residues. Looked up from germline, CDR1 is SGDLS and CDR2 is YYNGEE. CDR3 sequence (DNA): TGTGCCAGCAGCGTAGGATTCGGTGGTGAGCAGTTCTTC. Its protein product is CASSVGFGGEQFF. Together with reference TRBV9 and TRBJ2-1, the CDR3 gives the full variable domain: DSGVTQTPKHLITATGQRVTLRCSPRSGDLSVYWYQQSLDQGLQFLIQYYNGEERAKGNILERFSAQQFPDLHSELNLSSLELGDSALYFCASSVGFGGEQFFGPGTRLTVL.

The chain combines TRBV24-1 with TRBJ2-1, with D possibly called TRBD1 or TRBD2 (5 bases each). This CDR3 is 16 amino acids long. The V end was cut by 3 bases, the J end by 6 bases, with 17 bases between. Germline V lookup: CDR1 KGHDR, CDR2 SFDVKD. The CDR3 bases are TGTGCCACCAGTGATCCCAAAAGGGACCGCCGCAATGAGCAGTTCTTC. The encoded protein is CATSDPKRDRRNEQFF.

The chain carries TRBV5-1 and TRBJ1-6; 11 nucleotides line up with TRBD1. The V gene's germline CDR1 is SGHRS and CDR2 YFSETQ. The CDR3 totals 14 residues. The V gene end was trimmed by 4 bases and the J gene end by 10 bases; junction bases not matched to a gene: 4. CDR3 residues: CASSPGTGGSPLHF. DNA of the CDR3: TGCGCCAGCAGCCCCGGGACAGGGGGATCACCCCTCCACTTT.